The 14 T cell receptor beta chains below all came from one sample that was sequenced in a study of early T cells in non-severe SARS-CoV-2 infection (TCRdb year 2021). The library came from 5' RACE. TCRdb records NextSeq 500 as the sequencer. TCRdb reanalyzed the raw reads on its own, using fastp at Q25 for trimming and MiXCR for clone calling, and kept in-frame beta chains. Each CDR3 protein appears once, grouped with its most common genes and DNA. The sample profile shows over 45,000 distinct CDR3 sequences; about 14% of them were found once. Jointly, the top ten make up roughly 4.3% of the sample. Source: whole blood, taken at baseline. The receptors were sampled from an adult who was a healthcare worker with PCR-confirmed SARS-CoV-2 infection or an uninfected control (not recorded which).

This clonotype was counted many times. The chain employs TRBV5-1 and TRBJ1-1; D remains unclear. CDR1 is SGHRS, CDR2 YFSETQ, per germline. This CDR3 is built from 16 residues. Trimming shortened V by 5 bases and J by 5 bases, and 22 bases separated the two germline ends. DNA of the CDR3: TGCGCCAGCAGGCGGGGAGCTAAGGGTACCGGGACTGAAGCTTTCTTT. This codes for CASRRGAKGTGTEAFF.

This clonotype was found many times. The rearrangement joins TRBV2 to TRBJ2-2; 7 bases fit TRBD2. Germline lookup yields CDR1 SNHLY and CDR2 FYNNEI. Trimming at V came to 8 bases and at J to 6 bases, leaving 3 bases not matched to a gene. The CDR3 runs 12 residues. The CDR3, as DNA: TGTGCCAGCGGACTAGTGTCCGGGGAGCTGTTTTTT. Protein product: CASGLVSGELFF.

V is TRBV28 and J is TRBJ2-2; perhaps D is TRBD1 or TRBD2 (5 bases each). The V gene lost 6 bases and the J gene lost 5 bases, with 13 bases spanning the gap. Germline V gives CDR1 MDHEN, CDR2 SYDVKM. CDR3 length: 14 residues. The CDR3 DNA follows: TGTGCCAGCAGGACTATGAGGGGAACCGGGGAGCTGTTTTTT. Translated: CASRTMRGTGELFF.

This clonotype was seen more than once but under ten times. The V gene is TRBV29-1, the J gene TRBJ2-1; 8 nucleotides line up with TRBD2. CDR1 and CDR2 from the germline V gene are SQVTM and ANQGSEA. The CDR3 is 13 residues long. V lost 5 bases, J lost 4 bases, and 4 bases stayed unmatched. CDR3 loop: CSVYTGGYNEQFF. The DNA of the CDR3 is TGCAGCGTTTACACGGGAGGGTACAATGAGCAGTTCTTC.

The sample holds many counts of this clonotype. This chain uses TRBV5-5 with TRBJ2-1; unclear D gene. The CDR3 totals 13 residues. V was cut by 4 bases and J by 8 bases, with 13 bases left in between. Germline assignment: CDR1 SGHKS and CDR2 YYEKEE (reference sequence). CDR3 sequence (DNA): TGTGCCAGCAGCCTTCTTTTCGGCTATGAGCAGTTCTTC. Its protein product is CASSLLFGYEQFF.

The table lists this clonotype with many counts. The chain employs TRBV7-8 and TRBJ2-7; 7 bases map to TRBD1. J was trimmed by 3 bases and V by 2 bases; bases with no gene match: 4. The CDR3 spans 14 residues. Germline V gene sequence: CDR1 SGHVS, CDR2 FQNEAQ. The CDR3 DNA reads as TGTGCCAGCAGCTTAAGTAGGGACAGCTACGAGCAGTACTTC. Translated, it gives CASSLSRDSYEQYF.

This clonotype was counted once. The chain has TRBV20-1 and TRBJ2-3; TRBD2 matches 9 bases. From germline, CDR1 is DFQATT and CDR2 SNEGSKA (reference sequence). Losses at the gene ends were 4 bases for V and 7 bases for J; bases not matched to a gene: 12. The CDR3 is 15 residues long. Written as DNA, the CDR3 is TGCAGTGCTACTCCTTTTAGCGGGGGCGAGTATACGCAGTATTTT. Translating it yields CSATPFSGGEYTQYF.

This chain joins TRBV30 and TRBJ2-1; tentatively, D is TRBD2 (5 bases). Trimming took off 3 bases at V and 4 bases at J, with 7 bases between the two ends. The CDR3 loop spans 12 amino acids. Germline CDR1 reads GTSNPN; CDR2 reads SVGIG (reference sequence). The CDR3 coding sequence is TGTGCCTGGAGCGAGGGATACAATGAGCAGTTCTTC. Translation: CAWSEGYNEQFF.

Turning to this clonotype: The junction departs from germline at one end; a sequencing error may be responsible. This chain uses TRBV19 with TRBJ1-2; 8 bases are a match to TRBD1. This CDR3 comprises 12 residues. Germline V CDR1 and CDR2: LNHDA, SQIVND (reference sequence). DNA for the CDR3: TGTGTCAGTAGTCCGACAGGGGATGGCTACACCTTC. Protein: CVSSPTGDGYTF. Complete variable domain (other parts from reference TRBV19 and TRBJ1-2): DGGITQSPKYLFRKEGQNVTLSCEQNLNHDAMYWYRQDPGQGLRLIYYSQIVNDFQKGDIAEGYSVSREKKESFPLTVTSAQKNPTAFYLCVSSPTGDGYTFGSGTRLTVV.

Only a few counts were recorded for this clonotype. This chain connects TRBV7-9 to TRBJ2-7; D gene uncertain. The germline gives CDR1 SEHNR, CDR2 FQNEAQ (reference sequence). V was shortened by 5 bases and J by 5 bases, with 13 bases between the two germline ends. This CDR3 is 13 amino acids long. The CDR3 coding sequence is TGTGCCAGCAGCCCCTCCTCAGCGAACGAGCAGTACTTC. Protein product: CASSPSSANEQYF.

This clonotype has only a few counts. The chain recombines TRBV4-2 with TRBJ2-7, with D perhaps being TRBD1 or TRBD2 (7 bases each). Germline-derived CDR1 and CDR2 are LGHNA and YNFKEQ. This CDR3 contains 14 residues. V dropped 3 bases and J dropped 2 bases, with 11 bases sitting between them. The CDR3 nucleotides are TGTGCCAGCAGCCAGACAGGGACTACCTACGAGCAGTACTTC. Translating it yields CASSQTGTTYEQYF.

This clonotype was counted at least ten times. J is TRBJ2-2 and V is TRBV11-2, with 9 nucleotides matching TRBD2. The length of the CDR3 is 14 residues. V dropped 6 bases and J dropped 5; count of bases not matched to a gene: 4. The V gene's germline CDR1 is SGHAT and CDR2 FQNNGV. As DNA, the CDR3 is TGTGCCAGCAGTGGACTAGCGAGGACCGGGGAGCTGTTTTTT. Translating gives CASSGLARTGELFF. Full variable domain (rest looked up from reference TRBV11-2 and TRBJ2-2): EAGVAQSPRYKIIEKRQSVAFWCNPISGHATLYWYQQILGQGPKLLIQFQNNGVVDDSQLPKDRFSAERLKGVDSTLKIQPAKLEDSAVYLCASSGLARTGELFFGEGSRLTVL.

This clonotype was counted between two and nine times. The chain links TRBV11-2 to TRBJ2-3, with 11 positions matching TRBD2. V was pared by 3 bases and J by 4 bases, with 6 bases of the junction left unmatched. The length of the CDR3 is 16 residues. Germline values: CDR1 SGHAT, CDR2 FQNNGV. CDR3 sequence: CASSFNPSGGSDTQYF. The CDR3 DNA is TGTGCCAGCAGCTTCAATCCTAGCGGGGGGTCAGATACGCAGTATTTT.

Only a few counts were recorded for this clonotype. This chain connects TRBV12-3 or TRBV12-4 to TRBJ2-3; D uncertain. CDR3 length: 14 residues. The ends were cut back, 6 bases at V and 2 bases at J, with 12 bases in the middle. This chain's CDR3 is CASSRGRTTDTQYF. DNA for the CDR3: TGTGCCAGCAGCCGAGGCCGAACCACAGATACGCAGTATTTT.